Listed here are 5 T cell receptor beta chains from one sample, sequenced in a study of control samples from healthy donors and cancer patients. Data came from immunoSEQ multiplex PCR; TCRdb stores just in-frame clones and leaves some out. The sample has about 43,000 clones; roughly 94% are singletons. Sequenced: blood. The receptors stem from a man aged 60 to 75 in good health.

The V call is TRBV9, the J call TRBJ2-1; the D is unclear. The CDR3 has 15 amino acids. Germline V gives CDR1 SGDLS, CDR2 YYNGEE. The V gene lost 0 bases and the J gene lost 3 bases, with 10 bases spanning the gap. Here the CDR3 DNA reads TGTGCCAGCAGCGTAGGTCTGCGAGGCTACAATGAGCAGTTCTTC. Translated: CASSVGLRGYNEQFF.

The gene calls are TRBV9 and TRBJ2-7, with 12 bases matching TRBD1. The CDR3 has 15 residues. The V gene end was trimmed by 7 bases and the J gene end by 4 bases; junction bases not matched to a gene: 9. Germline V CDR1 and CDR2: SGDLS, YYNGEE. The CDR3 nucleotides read TGTGCCAGCTCCTCCGGGACAGGGGGCGAGTACGAGCAGTACTTC. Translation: CASSSGTGGEYEQYF.

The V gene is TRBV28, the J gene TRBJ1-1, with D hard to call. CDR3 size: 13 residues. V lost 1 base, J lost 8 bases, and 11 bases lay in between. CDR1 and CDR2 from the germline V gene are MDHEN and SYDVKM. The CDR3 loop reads CASSLYQSPEAFF. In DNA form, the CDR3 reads TGTGCCAGCAGTTTATACCAGTCCCCCGAAGCTTTCTTT.

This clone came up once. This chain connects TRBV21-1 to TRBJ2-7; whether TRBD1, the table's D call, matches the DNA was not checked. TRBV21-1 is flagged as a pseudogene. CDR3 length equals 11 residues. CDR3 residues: CASSKDRVLGF. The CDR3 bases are TGTGCCAGCAGCAAAGACAGGGTCCTAGGCTTC.

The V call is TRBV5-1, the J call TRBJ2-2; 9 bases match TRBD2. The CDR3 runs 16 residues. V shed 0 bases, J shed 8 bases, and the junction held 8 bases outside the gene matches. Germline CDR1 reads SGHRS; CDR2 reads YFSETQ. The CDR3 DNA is TGCGCCAGCAGCTTGGTAGCGGGAGTCCCTGCTGGGGAGCTGTTTTTT. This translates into CASSLVAGVPAGELFF.